This T cell receptor (beta chain) was identified during a study of T cell repertoires in cytomegalovirus infection. Background on the study: Matching HLA type, along with CMV infection, was indicated by public TCR beta signatures.

Whole-study results and caveats: HLA-C-restricted CMV clonotypes gave the most frequent clonotype in two of eight donors.

TCRdb reanalysed the reads using MiXCR and keeps one entry per CDR3 protein. The profile shows roughly 570,000 distinct CDR3 sequences, 40% of them singletons. Concerning this clonotype: Its antigen is not identified.

CDR1 is LNHNV and CDR2 is YYDKDF in the germline V gene (reference sequence). The CDR3 sequence is 14 residues long. V gave up 4 bases and J gave up 10 bases; unmatched junction bases: 7. This receptor was obtained from a human donor in good health (CMV status not recorded). Some clones in this sample may be carry-over from other donors' samples. The specimen was cultured PBMCs, collected from culture after CMV antigen stimulation. The chain carries TRBV15 and TRBJ2-1, with 10 positions matching TRBD2. Here the CDR3 DNA reads TGTGCCACCAGCAAGGTAGCGGGAGGCCGGGAGCAGTTCTTC. Residues: CATSKVAGGREQFF.